This TCR beta chain was found in a study of T cells after yellow fever vaccination. Germline lookup yields CDR1 DFQATT and CDR2 SNEGSKA (reference sequence). This CDR3 has 14 residues. Trimming pared 1 base from V and 4 bases from J, leaving 14 bases between. The authors made TCR cDNA by 5'RACE template switching, adding a universal primer site and UMIs. A single record per CDR3 protein comes from TCRdb applying MiXCR to the 5' RACE reads. This sample carries under 400,000 distinct CDR3 sequences, 9.5% to 13% of them seen once, and the ten largest clones take roughly 18%. J is TRBJ2-7 and V is TRBV20-1, with unresolved D. The input for sequencing was PBMCs, taken on the day of the first yellow fever vaccination. This TCR came from a man aged 18 to 35 who received the YFV17D yellow fever vaccine. CDR3 amino acids: CSARGLELRYEQYF. DNA for the CDR3: TGCAGTGCTAGAGGGCTCGAACTCAGATACGAGCAGTACTTC.